Following are 30 T cell receptor beta chains from one sample sequenced in a study of PD-1 blockade in classical Hodgkin lymphoma. Autologous stem cell transplantation was followed by relapse in every patient, and brentuximab vedotin exposure varied. Produced via immunoSEQ multiplex PCR; TCRdb's table is partial and in-frame only. The sample holds just under 30,000 clones, about 70% seen once. The input for sequencing was peripheral blood mononuclear cells (PBMCs), taken before the second cycle of nivolumab. The receptors were gathered from a human donor with classical Hodgkin lymphoma.

The chain couples TRBV13 to TRBJ1-1; D unresolved. The V gene lost 4 bases and the J gene lost 4 bases, with 10 bases spanning the gap. Germline V gene sequence: CDR1 PRHDT, CDR2 FYEKMQ (reference sequence). The CDR3 runs to 13 residues. Here the CDR3 DNA reads TGTGCCAGCAGCTCAGAAATCACCACTGAAGCTTTCTTT. Amino acids: CASSSEITTEAFF. The entire variable domain, with the rest obtained from reference TRBV13 and TRBJ1-1, is as follows: AAGVIQSPRHLIKEKRETATLKCYPIPRHDTVYWYQQGPGQDPQFLISFYEKMQSDKGSIPDRFSAQQFSDYHSELNMSSLELGDSALYFCASSSEITTEAFFGQGTRLTVV.

The chain recombines TRBV10-3 with TRBJ2-3; 11 bases map to TRBD2. The CDR3 has 14 residues. The V segment lost 4 bases and the J segment 9 bases; nucleotides outside the gene matches: 6. In germline, CDR1 is ENHRY, CDR2 SYGVKD. The CDR3: CAISGTLAGGTQYF. The DNA for the CDR3 is TGTGCCATCAGTGGAACATTAGCGGGAGGGACGCAGTATTTT.

This clone was found once. The chain carries TRBV7-9 and TRBJ2-7, with D perhaps matching TRBD1 (6 bases). The CDR3 totals 12 residues. The V gene lost 4 bases and the J gene lost 3 bases, with 7 bases spanning the gap. Germline CDR1 is SEHNR and CDR2 is FQNEAQ (reference sequence). CDR3 in DNA: TGTGCCAGCAGCTCACAGGGCTACGAGCAGTACTTC. It yields the protein CASSSQGYEQYF.

The table lists this clone with a few counts. The chain has TRBV7-9 and TRBJ2-5, with 12 bases fitting TRBD2. The V gene end was trimmed by 5 bases and the J gene end by 2 bases; junction bases not matched to a gene: 6. This CDR3 is built from 16 residues. The germline V gene has CDR1 SEHNR and CDR2 FQNEAQ (reference sequence). CDR3 nucleotide sequence: TGTGCCAGCAGCCTTGGACTAGCGGGGAGTCAAGAGACCCAGTACTTC. Amino acid sequence: CASSLGLAGSQETQYF.

This chain joins TRBV12-5 and TRBJ2-7, with D perhaps TRBD2 (6 bases). V dropped 4 bases and J dropped 3 bases, with 13 bases sitting between them. The CDR3 contains 14 residues. CDR1 is LGHNT and CDR2 is FRNRAP in the germline V gene. The CDR3: CASGWDSSGYEQYF. In DNA, the CDR3 is TGTGCTAGTGGTTGGGACTCTTCCGGCTACGAGCAGTACTTC.

This rearrangement joins TRBV7-9 to TRBJ1-1; D may be TRBD1 (5 bases). Germline values: CDR1 SEHNR, CDR2 FQNEAQ (reference sequence). Trimming removed 6 bases from V and 1 base from J, with 15 bases in between. This CDR3 is 15 amino acids long. The CDR3 region has the DNA TGTGCCAGCAGGGGGGACCGCAACACGAACACTGAAGCTTTCTTT. Amino acid sequence: CASRGDRNTNTEAFF.

The gene calls are TRBV7-9 and TRBJ2-7; D might be TRBD1 or TRBD2, each matching 5 bases. This CDR3 spans 14 amino acids. Germline-derived CDR1 and CDR2 are SEHNR and FQNEAQ (reference sequence). V was shortened by 1 base and J by 6 bases, with 13 bases between the two germline ends. In DNA, the CDR3 is TGTGCCAGCAGCTTAGGTCAGGGAGTGCGCGAGCAGTACTTC. Translation: CASSLGQGVREQYF.

The chain uses TRBV5-1 and TRBJ2-6, with D possibly being TRBD1 (5 bases). V was cut by 0 bases and J by 0 bases, with 10 bases left in between. This CDR3 region has 17 residues. The germline V gene encodes CDR1 SGHRS and CDR2 YFSETQ. This CDR3 reads CASSLGQPNSGANVLTF. Written as DNA, the CDR3 is TGCGCCAGCAGCTTGGGACAGCCCAACTCTGGGGCCAACGTCCTGACTTTC.

This chain's CDR3 is CASSEADSGPISTDTQYF. The CDR3, as DNA: TGTGCCAGCAGCGAGGCGGATAGCGGTCCAATTAGCACAGATACGCAGTATTTT. V gene TRBV9 combines with J gene TRBJ2-3, with D possibly matching TRBD2 (6 bases). From germline, CDR1 is SGDLS and CDR2 YYNGEE. The CDR3 is made up of 18 amino acids. Trimming left V 3 bases short and J 0 bases short, with 20 bases between. Full variable domain (remainder filled in from reference TRBV9 and TRBJ2-3): DSGVTQTPKHLITATGQRVTLRCSPRSGDLSVYWYQQSLDQGLQFLIQYYNGEERAKGNILERFSAQQFPDLHSELNLSSLELGDSALYFCASSEADSGPISTDTQYFGPGTRLTVL.

V gene TRBV11-2 combines with J gene TRBJ1-1; possible D gene TRBD1, 5 bases. V lost 0 bases, J lost 4 bases, and 15 bases lay in between. The length of the CDR3 is 16 residues. Germline V gene lookup returns CDR1 SGHAT and CDR2 FQNNGV. The CDR3 protein is CASSLDLTVGGTEAFF. DNA for the CDR3: TGTGCCAGCAGCTTAGATCTAACTGTCGGGGGCACTGAAGCTTTCTTT.

As DNA, the CDR3 is TGTGCCAGTAGTTCCGCCCGACAGGTCTATGGCTACACCTTC. Protein: CASSSARQVYGYTF. The V gene is TRBV19, the J gene TRBJ1-2; D may be TRBD1 (6 bases). Trimming removed 5 bases at V and 4 bases at J, with 14 bases between. In germline, CDR1 is LNHDA, CDR2 SQIVND (reference sequence). This CDR3 has 14 residues.

The CDR3 protein is CASSFSSYNEQFF. The CDR3 DNA sequence: TGTGCCAGCAGCTTTAGCTCCTACAATGAGCAGTTCTTC. This chain connects TRBV6-6 to TRBJ2-1; D call uncertain. There are 13 residues in the CDR3. The V and J ends lost 6 bases and 0 bases respectively, with 6 bases between them. Germline V gives CDR1 MNHNY, CDR2 SVGAGI (reference sequence).

The CDR3 is CAWTSDSGNTIYF. The CDR3 nucleotides read TGTGCCTGGACCTCCGACTCTGGAAACACCATATATTTT. The J gene is TRBJ1-3, the V gene TRBV30, with D unclear. The CDR3 totals 13 residues. Germline V gene data show CDR1 as GTSNPN and CDR2 as SVGIG (reference sequence). V was shortened by 4 bases and J by 0 bases, with 7 bases between the two germline ends.

The chain uses TRBV7-9 and TRBJ1-1; D is unresolved. The germline gives CDR1 SEHNR, CDR2 FQNEAQ (reference sequence). This CDR3 has 13 amino acids. Trimming pared 5 bases from V and 1 base from J, leaving 8 bases between. CDR3 sequence: CASSPPSNTEAFF. The CDR3 DNA is TGTGCCAGCAGCCCTCCTTCGAACACTGAAGCTTTCTTT. The whole variable domain, remainder taken from reference TRBV7-9 and TRBJ1-1, is DTGVSQNPRHKITKRGQNVTFRCDPISEHNRLYWYRQTLGQGPEFLTYFQNEAQLEKSRLLSDRFSAERPKGSFSTLEIQRTEQGDSAMYLCASSPPSNTEAFFGQGTRLTVV.

The V and J genes are TRBV6-6 and TRBJ2-1, with D possibly being TRBD2 (6 bases). The germline V gene encodes CDR1 MNHNY and CDR2 SVGAGI (reference sequence). The CDR3 is 14 residues long. V lost 6 bases, J lost 4 bases, and 13 bases lay in between. The CDR3 DNA follows: TGTGCCAGCAGCCGACTTAGCGGTTACAATGAGCAGTTCTTC. Protein sequence: CASSRLSGYNEQFF.

As for this clone: Germline and junction disagree at one end, which may indicate a read error. The gene calls are TRBV13 and TRBJ1-4; TRBD1 agrees at 7 bases. Per the germline V gene, CDR1 is PRHDT and CDR2 is FYEKMQ (reference sequence). The CDR3 contains 14 residues. In nucleotides, the CDR3 is TGTGCCAGCAGTGAATACGGGACAGCCTGGAGAGGGGGTTTT. This codes for CASSEYGTAWRGGF.

The DNA for the CDR3 is TGTGCCAGCTCACCACGGGGACAGCTCCAAGAGACCCAGTACTTC. Protein product: CASSPRGQLQETQYF. V usage is TRBV18 and J usage is TRBJ2-5, with 7 bases that match TRBD1. Trimming removed 1 base from V and 1 base from J; junction bases left unmatched: 3. The V gene's germline CDR1 is KGHSH and CDR2 LQKENI. The CDR3 runs 15 residues.

The chain employs TRBV18 and TRBJ2-2; D ambiguous. Germline-derived CDR1 and CDR2 are KGHSH and LQKENI. V shed 2 bases and J shed 0 bases, with 13 bases lying between them. The length of the CDR3 is 17 residues. Here the CDR3 reads CASSPFLRIPNTGELFF. The CDR3 nucleotides read TGTGCCAGCTCACCATTTTTGCGGATTCCGAACACCGGGGAGCTGTTTTTT.

The chain couples TRBV10-1 to TRBJ2-7; the D is unclear. CDR1 WNHNN and CDR2 SYGVQD come from the germline V gene (reference sequence). The CDR3 contains 10 residues. V lost 7 bases and J lost 5, with 6 bases in between. CDR3 bases: TGCGCCAGCATCGGTGACGAGCAGTACTTC. This sequence encodes CASIGDEQYF.

This chain joins TRBV28 and TRBJ2-7; the D gene is possibly TRBD1 (5 bases). Germline V lookup: CDR1 MDHEN, CDR2 SYDVKM. CDR3 length equals 15 residues. Between the trimmed V and J ends, which lost 7 bases and 4 bases, there was a span of 20 bases. In DNA, the CDR3 is TGTGCCAGCACCTTGCTTGGGCAGGGCCTTTACGAGCAGTACTTC. It translates to CASTLLGQGLYEQYF.

This chain uses TRBV11-2 with TRBJ2-4, with TRBD2 matching over 9 bases. The V gene's germline CDR1 is SGHAT and CDR2 FQNNGV. Losses at the gene ends were 5 bases for V and 3 bases for J; bases not matched to a gene: 14. The CDR3 is 18 residues long. The CDR3: CASSRGGGLASGKNIQYF. The CDR3 nucleotides read TGTGCCAGCAGCCGCGGCGGGGGACTAGCATCAGGCAAAAACATTCAGTACTTC.

This sequence joins TRBV6-5 and TRBJ1-4; D remains ambiguous. Germline V gene data show CDR1 as MNHEY and CDR2 as SVGAGI. Trimming removed 6 bases at V and 1 base at J, with 12 bases between. This CDR3 has 15 amino acids. This chain's CDR3 is CASSYGRITNEKLFF. The CDR3 DNA sequence: TGTGCCAGCAGCTACGGCCGGATAACTAATGAAAAACTGTTTTTT.

The rearrangement uses TRBV27 and TRBJ2-5; TRBD1 matches at 8 bases. This CDR3 has 17 amino acids. V shed 1 base and J 5 bases; nucleotides not matched to a gene: 12. Germline V gives CDR1 MNHEY, CDR2 SMNVEV (reference sequence). The CDR3 here is CASSLWPLQGVGETQYF. CDR3 sequence (DNA): TGTGCCAGCAGTTTATGGCCGTTACAGGGGGTAGGGGAGACCCAGTACTTC.

This clone has a handful of counts. V is TRBV5-1 and J is TRBJ2-1, with unresolved D. Trimming left V 0 bases short and J 4 bases short, with 14 bases between. The CDR3 length is 16 residues. Germline V lookup: CDR1 SGHRS, CDR2 YFSETQ. The CDR3 protein is CASSLGTLQKYNEQFF. The CDR3, as DNA: TGCGCCAGCAGCTTGGGGACCCTGCAAAAATACAATGAGCAGTTCTTC. The entire variable domain, with the rest obtained from reference TRBV5-1 and TRBJ2-1, is as follows: KAGVTQTPRYLIKTRGQQVTLSCSPISGHRSVSWYQQTPGQGLQFLFEYFSETQRNKGNFPGRFSGRQFSNSRSEMNVSTLELGDSALYLCASSLGTLQKYNEQFFGPGTRLTVL.

This clone was seen only a few times. This chain links TRBV27 with TRBJ2-2, with a weak D call TRBD2 (6 bases). Per the germline V gene, CDR1 is MNHEY and CDR2 is SMNVEV (reference sequence). This CDR3 is 17 amino acids long. With 0 bases removed from V and 6 bases from J, the gap between germline ends came to 17 bases. CDR3 in DNA: TGTGCCAGCAGTTTATCTTGGGGACTCCTTCTTTCCGGGGAGCTGTTTTTT. Its translation: CASSLSWGLLLSGELFF.

This chain links TRBV29-1 with TRBJ1-2; a possible D gene is TRBD1 (6 bases). V lost 0 bases and J lost 4, with 12 bases in between. The length of the CDR3 is 14 residues. CDR1 is SQVTM and CDR2 is ANQGSEA in the germline V gene. The DNA for the CDR3 is TGCAGCGTTGAAGATGAGGGGGACGGCTATGGCTACACCTTC. This sequence encodes CSVEDEGDGYGYTF.

V is TRBV13 and J is TRBJ2-7; 7 nucleotides align to TRBD1. CDR3 length: 16 residues. CDR1 and CDR2 from the germline V gene are PRHDT and FYEKMQ (reference sequence). J lost 2 bases, V lost 3 bases, and 10 bases had no gene match. CDR3 sequence: CASSLGDRVETYEQYF. The CDR3 DNA is TGTGCCAGCAGCTTGGGAGACAGGGTAGAAACCTACGAGCAGTACTTC.

CDR3 DNA: TGCAGCGTTGAAGTCCTAGCAGGGGAGACCCAGTACTTC. Translated: CSVEVLAGETQYF. The rearrangement joins TRBV29-1 to TRBJ2-5; D tentatively reads TRBD1 or TRBD2 (5 bases each). This CDR3 is 13 amino acids long. Deletions cut 1 base from V and 5 bases from J, with 11 bases between. Germline values: CDR1 SQVTM, CDR2 ANQGSEA.

This clone was found a few times. The V gene is TRBV18, the J gene TRBJ2-2; D unclear. Germline CDR1 and CDR2: KGHSH and LQKENI. The V gene lost 3 bases and the J gene lost 3 bases, with 5 bases spanning the gap. The length of the CDR3 is 13 residues. The chain's CDR3 is CASSPLDTGELFF. The CDR3 DNA is TGTGCCAGCTCACCCTTAGACACCGGGGAGCTGTTTTTT.

This clone appeared a few times. The chain has TRBV30 and TRBJ1-1, with 7 bases that match TRBD1. V trimming: 2 bases; J trimming: 3 bases; junction bases outside the gene matches: 3. Per the germline V gene, CDR1 is GTSNPN and CDR2 is SVGIG (reference sequence). This CDR3 is built from 13 residues. CDR3 DNA: TGTGCCTGGAGTTTACAGGGGTACACTGAAGCTTTCTTT. It encodes CAWSLQGYTEAFF.